This T cell receptor beta chain was identified during a study of cytomegalovirus exposure and HLA in healthy donors (dated by TCRdb to 2016 to 2017). With respect to the entire study: According to a later analysis, the 100 to 150 validation repertoires were produced on the same platform as the roughly 600 repertoires of the first cohort. The study was designed to test whether signatures of past pathogen exposure could be identified by cataloging public T cell receptors. Along with the roughly 670-subject first cohort, a separate validation cohort of roughly 110 different subjects was used. To predict cytomegalovirus infection status, the study brought together high-throughput TCR immunosequencing, statistical association of individual TCRs with disease status, and machine learning. What the authors observed across the whole study: In a later analysis, TCRs clustered in the first cohort were found to also tend to co-occur in the roughly 130 validation repertoires, with 94% of cluster scores above 0. Most TCR sequences were seen in very few donors, while some public TCRs were found in many individuals. A later analysis had no HLA typing for the validation cohort, so co-occurrence there was scored across all 130 or so repertoires. Three of the identified cytomegalovirus-associated TCR beta chains were confirmed in vitro to be specific for cytomegalovirus antigens. The classifier was reported to diagnose cytomegalovirus status with high specificity and sensitivity in both the original cohort and the validation cohort. The study listed 150 to 200 TCR beta chains as associated with cytomegalovirus. According to the authors, the approach could potentially be generalized to other disease states and immunological phenotypes.

About this clone itself: Which antigen it targets is not known. Per-base quality was not reported, and no clone a single base away is much larger than it.

The germline V gene gives CDR1 as KGHSH and CDR2 as LQKENI. The CDR3 covers 15 residues, taking in both the cysteine and the phenylalanine. Only the CDR3 part of the read is kept: 45 bases, read in frame from the first base. From V the trimming removes 6 bases and from J it removes 4 bases, while the gene matches leave 4 bases of the junction unaccounted for. The receptor library was made with the immunoSEQ multiplex PCR assay. The authors' pipeline ran thus. To diagnose cytomegalovirus status from the catalog of TCR beta chain sequences, a statistical classification framework was built. This is the immuneACCESS table as TCRdb keeps it, with only in-frame sequences that have V and J called. A part of the clones is gone; compared with another copy, unresolved V genes explain less than half, and the rest is unexplained. The DNA gave D and trimming, while V, J and clone size come from that table. The table for this sample lists fewer than 130,000 clones; 88% of them were counted only once. The biggest ten clones account for roughly 1.4% of the sample.

The donors belonged to the validation cohort of roughly 120 subjects, which was separate from the approximately 700-subject first cohort. Here the chain combines TRBV18 and TRBJ2-3, with TRBD2 matching 13 junction bases. The sequencing sample was made of PBMCs. This sequence was found in a woman aged 25 to 39 in good health and CMV-seropositive. The CDR3 corresponds to CASSPGLAGADTQYF. The sequence in DNA is TGTGCCAGCTCCCCTGGACTAGCGGGGGCAGATACGCAGTATTTT.